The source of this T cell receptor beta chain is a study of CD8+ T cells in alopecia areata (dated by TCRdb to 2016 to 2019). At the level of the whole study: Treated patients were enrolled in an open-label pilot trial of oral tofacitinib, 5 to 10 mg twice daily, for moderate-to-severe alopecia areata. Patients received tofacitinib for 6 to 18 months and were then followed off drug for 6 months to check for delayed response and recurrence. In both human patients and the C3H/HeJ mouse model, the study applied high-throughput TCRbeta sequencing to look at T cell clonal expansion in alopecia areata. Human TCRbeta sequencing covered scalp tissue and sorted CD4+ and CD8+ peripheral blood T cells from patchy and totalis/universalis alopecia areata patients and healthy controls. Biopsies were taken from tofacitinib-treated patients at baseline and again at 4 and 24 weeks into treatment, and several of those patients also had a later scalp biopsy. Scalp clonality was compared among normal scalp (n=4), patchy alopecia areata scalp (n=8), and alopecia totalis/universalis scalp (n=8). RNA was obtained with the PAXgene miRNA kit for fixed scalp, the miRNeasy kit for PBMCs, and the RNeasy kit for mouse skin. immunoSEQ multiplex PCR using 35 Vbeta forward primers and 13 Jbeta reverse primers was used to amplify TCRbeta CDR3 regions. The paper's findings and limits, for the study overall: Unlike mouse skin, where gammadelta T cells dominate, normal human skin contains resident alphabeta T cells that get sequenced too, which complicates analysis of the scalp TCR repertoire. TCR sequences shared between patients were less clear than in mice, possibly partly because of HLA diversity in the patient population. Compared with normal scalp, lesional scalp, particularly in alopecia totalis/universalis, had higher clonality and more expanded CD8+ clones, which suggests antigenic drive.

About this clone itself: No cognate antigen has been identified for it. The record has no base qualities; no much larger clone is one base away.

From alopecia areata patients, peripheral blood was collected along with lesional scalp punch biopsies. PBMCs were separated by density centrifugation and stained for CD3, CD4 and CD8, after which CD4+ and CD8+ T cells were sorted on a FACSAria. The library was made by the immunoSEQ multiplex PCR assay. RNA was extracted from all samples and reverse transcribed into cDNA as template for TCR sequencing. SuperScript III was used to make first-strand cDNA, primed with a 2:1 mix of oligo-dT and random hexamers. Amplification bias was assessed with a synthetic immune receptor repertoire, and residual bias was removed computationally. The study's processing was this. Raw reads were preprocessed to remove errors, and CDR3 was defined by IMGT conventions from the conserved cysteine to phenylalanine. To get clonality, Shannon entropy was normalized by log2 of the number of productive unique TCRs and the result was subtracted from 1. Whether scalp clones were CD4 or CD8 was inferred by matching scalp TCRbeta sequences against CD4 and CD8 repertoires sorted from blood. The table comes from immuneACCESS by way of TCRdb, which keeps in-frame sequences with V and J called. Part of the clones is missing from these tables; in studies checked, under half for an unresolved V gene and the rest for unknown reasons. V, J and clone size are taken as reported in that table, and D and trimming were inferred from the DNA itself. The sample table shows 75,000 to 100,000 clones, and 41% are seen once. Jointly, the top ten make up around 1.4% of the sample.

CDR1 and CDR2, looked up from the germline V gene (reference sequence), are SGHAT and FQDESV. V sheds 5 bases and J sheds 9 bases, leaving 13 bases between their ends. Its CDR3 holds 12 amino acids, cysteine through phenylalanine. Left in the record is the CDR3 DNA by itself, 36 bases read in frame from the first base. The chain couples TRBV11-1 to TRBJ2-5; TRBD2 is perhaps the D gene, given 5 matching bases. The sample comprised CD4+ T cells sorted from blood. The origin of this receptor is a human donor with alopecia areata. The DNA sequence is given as TGTGCCAGCAGCCAAAGGAGGTTTTCCCAGTACTTC. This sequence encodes CASSQRRFSQYF.